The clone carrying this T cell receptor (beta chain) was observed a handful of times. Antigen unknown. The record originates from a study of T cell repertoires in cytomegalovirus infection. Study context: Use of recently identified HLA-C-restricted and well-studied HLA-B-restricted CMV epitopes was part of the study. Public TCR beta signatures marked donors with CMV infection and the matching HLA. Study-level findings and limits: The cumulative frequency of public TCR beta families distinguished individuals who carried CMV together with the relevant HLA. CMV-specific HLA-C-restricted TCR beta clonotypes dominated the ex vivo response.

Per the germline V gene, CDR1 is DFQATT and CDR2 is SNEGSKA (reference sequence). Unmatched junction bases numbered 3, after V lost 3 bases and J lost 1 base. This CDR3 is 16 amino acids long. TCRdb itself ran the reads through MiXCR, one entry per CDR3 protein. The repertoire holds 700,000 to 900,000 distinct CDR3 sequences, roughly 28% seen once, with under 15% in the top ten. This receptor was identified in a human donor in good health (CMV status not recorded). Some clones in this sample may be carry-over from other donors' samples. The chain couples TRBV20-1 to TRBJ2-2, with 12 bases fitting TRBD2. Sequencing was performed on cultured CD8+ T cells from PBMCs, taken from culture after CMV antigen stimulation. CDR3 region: CSARPSGGENTGELFF. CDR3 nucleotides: TGCAGTGCTAGGCCTAGCGGGGGGGAGAACACCGGGGAGCTGTTTTTT.